This T cell receptor (beta chain) was retrieved from a study of radiotherapy plus CTLA-4 blockade in lung cancer. A remark on this clone: As yet, its antigen is unknown.

Some clones are missing from TCRdb's copy, which holds only in-frame ones; the method was immunoSEQ multiplex PCR. This sample has some 110,000 clones, with 75% to 80% found just once. Germline V CDR1 and CDR2: MNHNS, SASEGT. This CDR3 has 17 residues. The V and J ends lost 2 bases and 5 bases, in that order; junction bases with no gene match: 10. Whole-study findings and limits: Dynamics of early blood T cell clones, together with interferon-beta, were reportedly the best predictors of response.

The chain couples TRBV6-1 to TRBJ2-5; TRBD1 matches at 11 bases. Material: peripheral blood, obtained from a patient treated with radiotherapy plus ipilimumab. This receptor was obtained from a human donor with non-small cell lung cancer who had a partial response to radiotherapy plus ipilimumab. CDR3 in amino acids: CASSERRDRGAWETQYF. The CDR3 region has the DNA TGTGCCAGCAGTGAACGGAGGGACAGGGGGGCTTGGGAGACCCAGTACTTC.